Below are 20 T cell receptor beta chains sequenced from a single sample in a study of identical twins. TCRdb called the 5' RACE reads again in MiXCR, with one record for every CDR3 protein. The sample holds about 690,000 distinct CDR3 sequences, over 5% seen once. Input material: naive T cells sorted from blood. The source is a man younger than 35 in good health.

In its sample, this clonotype was seen many times. The chain combines TRBV4-2 with TRBJ2-7, with TRBD1 matching 9 bases. Germline CDR1 LGHNA, CDR2 YNFKEQ. This CDR3 is 15 amino acids long. Trimming at V came to 0 bases and at J to 4 bases, leaving 4 bases not matched to a gene. CDR3 loop: CASSQETGGLYEQYF. In DNA form, the CDR3 reads TGTGCCAGCAGCCAAGAGACAGGGGGTCTTTACGAGCAGTACTTC.

There are many counts of this clonotype. The rearrangement links TRBV29-1 to TRBJ2-1; 16 bases are a match to TRBD2. Germline CDR1 reads SQVTM; CDR2 reads ANQGSEA. V was pared by 7 bases and J by 0 bases, with 12 bases of the junction left unmatched. The CDR3 runs 19 residues. The CDR3 loop is CSATQPGLAGGSSYNEQFF. CDR3 coding DNA: TGCAGCGCTACTCAACCGGGACTAGCGGGAGGGAGCTCCTACAATGAGCAGTTCTTC.

This clonotype was found many times. The gene calls are TRBV7-8 and TRBJ2-1; D remains ambiguous. Germline assignment: CDR1 SGHVS and CDR2 FQNEAQ. The germline V and J ends were trimmed by 2 bases and 8 bases, with 16 bases remaining between them. CDR3 length: 15 amino acids. The CDR3 bases are TGTGCCAGCAGCTTAAGTAGGCTCCCCGGGCATGAGCAGTTCTTC. Its translation is CASSLSRLPGHEQFF.

The chain has TRBV6-5 and TRBJ2-3; 7 bases are a match to TRBD2. V was pared by 0 bases and J by 0 bases, with 6 bases of the junction left unmatched. Germline CDR1 and CDR2: MNHEY and SVGAGI. The CDR3 extends over 17 amino acids. This CDR3 reads CASSYSPLAASTDTQYF. In nucleotides, the CDR3 is TGTGCCAGCAGTTACTCTCCGCTAGCGGCTAGCACAGATACGCAGTATTTT.

The chain couples TRBV12-3 or TRBV12-4 to TRBJ2-7, with TRBD1 matching over 7 bases. V lost 3 bases and J lost 2; bases outside the gene matches: 7. The CDR3 length is 15 residues. The CDR3 protein is CASSFRSGQAYEQYV. DNA of the CDR3: TGTGCCAGCAGTTTTCGATCTGGACAGGCCTACGAGCAGTACGTC.

This clonotype was counted many times. The V call is TRBV7-3, the J call TRBJ2-3, with D perhaps matching TRBD1 (6 bases). The CDR3 has 16 amino acids. Trimming removed 5 bases from V and 0 bases from J, with 15 bases in between. Germline assignment: CDR1 SGHTA and CDR2 FQGTGA. CDR3 nucleotide sequence: TGTGCCAGCAGCGCACAGGGATACCCGAGCACAGATACGCAGTATTTT. This codes for CASSAQGYPSTDTQYF.

At least ten counts were recorded for this clonotype. V is TRBV12-3 or TRBV12-4 and J is TRBJ2-1; 9 nucleotides line up with TRBD1. J lost 10 bases, V lost 4 bases, and 11 bases had no gene match. There are 15 residues in the CDR3. This chain's CDR3 is CASSSPGTGYGEQFF. Here the CDR3 DNA reads TGTGCCAGCAGTTCGCCCGGGACAGGGTATGGCGAGCAGTTCTTC.

In this sample, this clonotype turned up many times. CDR3 sequence: CASSQLAADTGELFF. The CDR3 nucleotides read TGTGCCAGCAGCCAACTAGCGGCCGACACCGGGGAGCTGTTTTTT. The chain carries TRBV5-6 and TRBJ2-2, with 8 bases aligning to TRBD2. The CDR3 is made up of 15 amino acids. Germline V gene data show CDR1 as SGHDT and CDR2 as YYEEEE. V was clipped by 4 bases and J by 3 bases; unmatched bases: 5.

This clonotype was counted many times. The chain has TRBV5-1 and TRBJ2-1; 9 positions agree with TRBD1. This CDR3 comprises 16 residues. V shed 4 bases and J 9 bases; nucleotides not matched to a gene: 14. From germline, CDR1 is SGHRS and CDR2 YFSETQ. CDR3 amino acids: CASSASGTGWSGEQFF. The CDR3 nucleotides read TGCGCCAGCAGCGCGTCCGGGACAGGGTGGTCTGGTGAGCAGTTCTTC.

This clonotype has at least ten counts. This chain links TRBV5-1 with TRBJ2-5; the D call may be TRBD1 or TRBD2 (5 bases each). The V and J ends lost 3 bases and 0 bases respectively, with 15 bases between them. The CDR3 sequence is 16 residues long. Germline-derived CDR1 and CDR2 are SGHRS and YFSETQ. The CDR3 nucleotides are TGCGCCAGCAGCTCGGAGAGAGGGGTGTACCAAGAGACCCAGTACTTC. Translated, it gives CASSSERGVYQETQYF.

This clonotype was picked up many times. The J gene is TRBJ2-1, the V gene TRBV20-1; D gene ambiguous. The germline V gene encodes CDR1 DFQATT and CDR2 SNEGSKA (reference sequence). The CDR3 covers 15 residues. The germline V and J ends were trimmed by 0 bases and 4 bases, with 13 bases remaining between them. In DNA, the CDR3 is TGCAGTGCTAGAGATATGATAGGCGGTTACAATGAGCAGTTCTTC. This codes for CSARDMIGGYNEQFF.

The chain carries TRBV7-3 and TRBJ2-1; 7 bases map to TRBD2. The trim removed 2 bases at V and 5 bases at J, leaving 12 bases unmatched. This CDR3 contains 17 residues. Per germline, CDR1 SGHTA and CDR2 FQGTGA. Here the CDR3 reads CASSLFGAGALDNEQFF. Written as DNA, the CDR3 is TGTGCCAGCAGCTTATTCGGTGCGGGAGCCTTGGACAATGAGCAGTTCTTC.

The table lists this clonotype with many counts. The rearrangement uses TRBV3-1 and TRBJ2-1, with 7 bases that match TRBD2. There are 17 residues in the CDR3. V was clipped by 0 bases and J by 5 bases; unmatched bases: 10. Germline V gene data show CDR1 as LGHDT and CDR2 as YNNKEL (reference sequence). The CDR3 is CASSQEWGRAANNEQFF. The CDR3 region has the DNA TGTGCCAGCAGCCAAGAGTGGGGGAGGGCCGCCAACAATGAGCAGTTCTTC.

The sample holds many counts of this clonotype. CDR3 amino acids: CASSFTGPPETQYF. As DNA, the CDR3 is TGCGCCAGCAGCTTTACAGGCCCCCCGGAGACCCAGTACTTC. The gene calls are TRBV5-1 and TRBJ2-5, with a possible D match to TRBD1 (5 bases). CDR3 length: 14 residues. CDR1 is SGHRS, CDR2 YFSETQ, per germline. Deletions cut 2 bases from V and 5 bases from J, with 13 bases between.

This clonotype was recorded a few times. The genes are TRBV7-9 and TRBJ2-7; 9 bases line up with TRBD2. CDR1 and CDR2 (germline): SEHNR, FQNEAQ (reference sequence). Losses at the gene ends were 3 bases for V and 2 bases for J; bases not matched to a gene: 2. The CDR3 sequence is 14 residues long. The CDR3 is CASSFRGRAYEQYF. Here the CDR3 DNA reads TGTGCCAGCAGCTTCCGCGGGAGGGCCTACGAGCAGTACTTC.

There are a few counts of this clonotype. The chain couples TRBV20-1 to TRBJ2-1; tentatively, D is TRBD2 (7 bases). Per germline, CDR1 DFQATT and CDR2 SNEGSKA (reference sequence). The CDR3 covers 13 residues. CDR3 bases: TGCAGCGTGGGGGGGACATACTACAATGAGCAGTTCTTC. Translated: CSVGGTYYNEQFF.

The chain joins TRBV5-1 to TRBJ1-2; 10 nucleotides align to TRBD1. Germline values: CDR1 SGHRS, CDR2 YFSETQ. V dropped 7 bases and J dropped 4; count of bases not matched to a gene: 7. The length of the CDR3 is 14 residues. The CDR3 DNA is TGCGCCAGCGGACCCGGGACAGGGGCCTATGGCTACACCTTC. Its protein product is CASGPGTGAYGYTF.

This clonotype was seen at least ten times. V gene TRBV6-5 combines with J gene TRBJ2-1; the match to TRBD2 covers 14 bases. J gave up 10 bases and V 1 base, and 3 bases lay outside the gene matches. The V gene's germline CDR1 is MNHEY and CDR2 SVGAGI. This CDR3 is 15 amino acids long. CDR3 protein: CASSYLGLAGDEQFF. The DNA of the CDR3 is TGTGCCAGCAGTTACTTGGGACTAGCGGGAGACGAGCAGTTCTTC.

There are many counts of this clonotype. V usage is TRBV7-9 and J usage is TRBJ2-4; no reliable D call. In germline, CDR1 is SEHNR, CDR2 FQNEAQ (reference sequence). V lost 2 bases and J 0 bases, leaving 11 bases between the germline ends. The CDR3 runs 16 residues. The CDR3 nucleotides are TGTGCCAGCAGCTTATCATCGACCCTAGCCAAAAACATTCAGTACTTC. Translated, it gives CASSLSSTLAKNIQYF.

The chain employs TRBV6-2 or TRBV6-3 and TRBJ2-7; 10 nucleotides align to TRBD1. From germline, CDR1 is MNHEY and CDR2 SVGEGT. CDR3 length: 16 amino acids. V shed 5 bases and J 4 bases; nucleotides not matched to a gene: 11. DNA of the CDR3: TGTGCCAGCAGTCGACCTCGGACAGGGGGTCATTACGAGCAGTACGTC. This gives the protein CASSRPRTGGHYEQYV.